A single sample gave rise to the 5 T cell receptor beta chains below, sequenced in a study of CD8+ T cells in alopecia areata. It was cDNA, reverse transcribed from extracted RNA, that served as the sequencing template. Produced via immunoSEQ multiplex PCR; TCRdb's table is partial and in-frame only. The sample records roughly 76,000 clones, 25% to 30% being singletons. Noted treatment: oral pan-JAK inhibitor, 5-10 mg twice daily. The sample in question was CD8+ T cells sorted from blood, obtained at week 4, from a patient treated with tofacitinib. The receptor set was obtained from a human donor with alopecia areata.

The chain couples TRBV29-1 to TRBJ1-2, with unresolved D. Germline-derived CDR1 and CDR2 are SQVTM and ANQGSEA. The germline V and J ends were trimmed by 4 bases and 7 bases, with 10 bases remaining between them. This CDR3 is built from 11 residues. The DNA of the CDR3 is TGCAGCGTTGGATCCCACGGTGGCTACACCTTC. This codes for CSVGSHGGYTF.

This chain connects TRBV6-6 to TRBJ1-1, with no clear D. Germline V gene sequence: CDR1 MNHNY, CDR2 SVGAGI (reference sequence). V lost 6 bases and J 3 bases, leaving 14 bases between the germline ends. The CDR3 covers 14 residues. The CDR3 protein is CASRPGPWDTEAFF. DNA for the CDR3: TGTGCCAGCAGGCCCGGCCCCTGGGACACTGAAGCTTTCTTT.

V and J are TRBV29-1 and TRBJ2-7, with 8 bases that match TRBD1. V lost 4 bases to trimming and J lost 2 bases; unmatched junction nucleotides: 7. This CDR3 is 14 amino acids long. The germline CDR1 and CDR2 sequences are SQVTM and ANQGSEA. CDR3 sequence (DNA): TGCAGCGTTGCATCGTCAGGGGGCCCCTACGAGCAGTACTTC. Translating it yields CSVASSGGPYEQYF.

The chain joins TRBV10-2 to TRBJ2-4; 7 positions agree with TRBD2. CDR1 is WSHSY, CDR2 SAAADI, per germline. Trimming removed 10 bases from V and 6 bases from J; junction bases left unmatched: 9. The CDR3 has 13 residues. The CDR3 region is CATSPGGGNIQYF. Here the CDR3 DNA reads TGCGCCACCTCCCCGGGGGGTGGAAACATTCAGTACTTC.

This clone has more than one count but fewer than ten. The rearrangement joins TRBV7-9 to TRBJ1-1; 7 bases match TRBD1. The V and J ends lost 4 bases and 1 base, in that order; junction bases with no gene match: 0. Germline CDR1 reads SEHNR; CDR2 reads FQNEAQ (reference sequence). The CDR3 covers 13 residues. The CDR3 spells CASSWTGNTEAFF. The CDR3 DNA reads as TGTGCCAGCAGCTGGACAGGGAACACTGAAGCTTTCTTT.